Each of the 19 T cell receptor beta chains below was sequenced from the same sample in a study of blood T cell repertoires in COVID-19. Generated by immunoSEQ multiplex PCR, the TCRdb table keeps only in-frame clones and is missing some. In the table there are some 300,000 clones, around 92% of which are singletons. The sequenced sample was PBMCs or T cells enriched from blood (not recorded which). Every receptor here comes from a woman in her fifties or sixties who had been exposed to COVID-19.

J is TRBJ1-5 and V is TRBV28; D possibly corresponds to TRBD1 (5 bases). CDR1 is MDHEN, CDR2 SYDVKM, per germline. V was pared by 5 bases and J by 4 bases, with 15 bases between. This CDR3 has 15 residues. The CDR3 coding sequence is TGTGCCAGCAGTCGTATCCCCAGACAGAATCAGCCCCAGCATTTT. Residues: CASSRIPRQNQPQHF. Drawing the rest from reference TRBV28 and TRBJ1-5, the complete variable domain is DVKVTQSSRYLVKRTGEKVFLECVQDMDHENMFWYRQDPGLGLRLIYFSYDVKMKEKGDIPEGYSVSREKKERFSLILESASTNQTSMYLCASSRIPRQNQPQHFGDGTRLSIL.

As for this clone: Germline is not matched at one junction end, which may reflect a read error. This chain links TRBV27 with TRBJ2-7; 9 nucleotides match TRBD1. The CDR3 is 13 residues long. The V gene's germline CDR1 is MNHEY and CDR2 SMNVEV (reference sequence). The CDR3 DNA is TGTGCCAGCAGTTTATCATCCGGGGACAGGGTGGACTTC. Its protein product is CASSLSSGDRVDF.

The chain links TRBV9 to TRBJ2-2; D gene unclear. This CDR3 is built from 14 residues. CDR1 and CDR2 (germline): SGDLS, YYNGEE. V lost 0 bases to trimming and J lost 1 base, with 4 bases between them. CDR3 nucleotide sequence: TGTGCCAGCAGCGTAGTCTGGAACACCGGGGAGCTGTTTTTT. The encoded protein is CASSVVWNTGELFF.

The chain uses TRBV6-2 or TRBV6-3 and TRBJ2-1; TRBD2 matches at 7 bases. The CDR3 extends over 17 amino acids. V gave up 0 bases and J gave up 4 bases; unmatched junction bases: 9. Germline CDR1 is MNHEY and CDR2 is SVGEGT. CDR3 in DNA: TGTGCCAGCAGTTACTCGCCGGCCGGGGGGATTTACAATGAGCAGTTCTTC. This gives the protein CASSYSPAGGIYNEQFF.

CDR3 nucleotides: TGTGCCAGTACCCTGGGACAGGGGAACACTGAAGCTTTCTTT. The encoded protein is CASTLGQGNTEAFF. The V call is TRBV19, the J call TRBJ1-1; 9 bases match TRBD1. The germline V gene has CDR1 LNHDA and CDR2 SQIVND (reference sequence). The ends lost 7 bases at V and 1 base at J; junction bases unmatched: 4. The CDR3 extends over 14 amino acids.

The V call is TRBV4-1, the J call TRBJ1-5; D perhaps matches TRBD1 (5 bases). Between the trimmed V and J ends, which lost 0 bases and 7 bases, there was a span of 10 bases. Germline-derived CDR1 and CDR2 are MGHRA and YSYEKL. The CDR3 runs 14 residues. The CDR3 reads CASSQDPGSQPQHF. CDR3 bases: TGCGCCAGCAGCCAAGATCCAGGGTCCCAGCCCCAGCATTTT.

The chain employs TRBV2 and TRBJ2-7; a possible D gene is TRBD1 (6 bases). The germline V gene has CDR1 SNHLY and CDR2 FYNNEI. The CDR3 runs 14 residues. Trimming shortened V by 8 bases and J by 1 base, and 15 bases separated the two germline ends. CDR3 in amino acids: CASGTGNLSYEQYF. In DNA form, the CDR3 reads TGTGCCAGCGGAACAGGGAACCTATCCTACGAGCAGTACTTC.

V and J are TRBV19 and TRBJ1-2; 9 bases fit TRBD1. Germline trimming cut 9 bases from V and 2 bases from J; bases unmatched to any gene: 4. CDR1 LNHDA and CDR2 SQIVND come from the germline V gene (reference sequence). CDR3 length: 13 residues. CDR3 in amino acids: CASGTGINYGYTF. As DNA, the CDR3 is TGTGCCAGCGGGACAGGGATAAACTATGGCTACACCTTC.

The chain couples TRBV3-1 (or the pseudogene TRBV3-2) to TRBJ1-3; a possible D gene is TRBD1 (5 bases). Germline values: CDR1 LGHDT, CDR2 YNNKEL (reference sequence). The CDR3 length is 14 residues. V lost 7 bases, J lost 4 bases, and 14 bases lay in between. The CDR3 region is CASKGPITGNTIYF. The DNA for the CDR3 is TGTGCCAGCAAGGGGCCCATAACGGGAAACACCATATATTTT.

V is TRBV7-2 and J is TRBJ1-2; 10 positions agree with TRBD1. The CDR3 is made up of 15 amino acids. V lost 0 bases, J lost 7 bases, and 5 bases stayed unmatched. Germline CDR1 SGHTA, CDR2 FQGNSA. As DNA, the CDR3 is TGTGCCAGCAGCTTAGCGGCGGGACAGGGGTCTGGCTACACCTTC. Residues: CASSLAAGQGSGYTF.

This chain joins TRBV6-5 and TRBJ1-2; possibly TRBD1 for D (6 bases). The ends were cut back, 0 bases at V and 6 bases at J, with 17 bases in the middle. Germline CDR1 reads MNHEY; CDR2 reads SVGAGI. This CDR3 has 16 residues. The CDR3 sequence: CASSYSRQRGGDGYTF. In nucleotides, the CDR3 is TGTGCCAGCAGTTACTCGAGGCAGAGGGGGGGTGATGGCTACACCTTC.

The rearrangement joins TRBV2 to TRBJ2-5; tentatively, D is TRBD2 (6 bases). Germline CDR1 is SNHLY and CDR2 is FYNNEI. CDR3 length: 14 residues. V shed 7 bases and J shed 1 base, with 13 bases lying between them. The CDR3: CASKLLATQETQYF. For the CDR3, the DNA is TGTGCCAGCAAGTTACTAGCAACCCAAGAGACCCAGTACTTC.

This clone came up once. The chain carries TRBV5-8 and TRBJ2-1; a weak D match, TRBD1 (6 bases). Germline V gene data show CDR1 as SGHTS and CDR2 as YDEGEE. Trimming cost V 0 bases and J 5 bases, with 12 bases left between them. This CDR3 has 15 amino acids. The CDR3 loop is CASSLVIGQHNEQFF. The CDR3 DNA follows: TGTGCCAGCAGCTTGGTGATCGGACAGCACAATGAGCAGTTCTTC.

The rearrangement uses TRBV30 and TRBJ2-1, with a tentative D call TRBD1 (6 bases). Germline loops: CDR1 GTSNPN, CDR2 SVGIG (reference sequence). V was cut by 3 bases and J by 8 bases, with 14 bases left in between. The CDR3 runs to 13 residues. The CDR3 DNA reads as TGTGCCTGGAGCCGGCAGGGGCGGGATGAGCAGTTCTTC. Amino acids: CAWSRQGRDEQFF.

This clone is a singleton in its sample. J is TRBJ1-3 and V is TRBV4-1; D ambiguous. The V gene lost 2 bases and the J gene lost 0 bases, with 14 bases spanning the gap. The CDR3 totals 17 residues. Germline V gene data show CDR1 as MGHRA and CDR2 as YSYEKL. CDR3 protein: CASSQPREFLSGNTIYF. Here the CDR3 DNA reads TGCGCCAGCAGCCAACCCCGGGAGTTTCTCTCTGGAAACACCATATATTTT.

J is TRBJ2-7 and V is TRBV6-5; the match to TRBD2 covers 7 bases. Germline CDR1 MNHEY, CDR2 SVGAGI. J gave up 4 bases and V 7 bases, and 7 bases lay outside the gene matches. The CDR3 is made up of 13 amino acids. CDR3 protein: CASIGTNKYEQYF. In nucleotides, the CDR3 is TGTGCCAGCATCGGGACTAACAAATACGAGCAGTACTTC.

V is TRBV2 and J is TRBJ1-2; TRBD1 is a possible D gene (6 bases). Trimming stripped 10 bases from V and 4 bases from J, with 16 bases between. The CDR3 totals 13 residues. CDR1 and CDR2 from the germline V gene are SNHLY and FYNNEI. This CDR3 is CAIIIGQSYGYTF. The CDR3 region has the DNA TGTGCCATTATTATAGGACAGAGCTATGGCTACACCTTC.

The rearrangement uses TRBV5-1 and TRBJ1-2; 9 bases match TRBD1. The ends lost 0 bases at V and 4 bases at J; junction bases unmatched: 4. The CDR3 covers 15 residues. Germline V gives CDR1 SGHRS, CDR2 YFSETQ. The CDR3: CASSLVPGQGYGYTF. The CDR3 DNA follows: TGCGCCAGCAGCTTGGTTCCGGGACAGGGCTATGGCTACACCTTC.

This clone has a handful of counts. V gene TRBV19 combines with J gene TRBJ1-1; possibly TRBD1 for D (5 bases). This CDR3 has 13 amino acids. The V end lost 4 bases, the J end lost 1 base, and 7 bases lay between the germline ends. Looked up from germline, CDR1 is LNHDA and CDR2 is SQIVND (reference sequence). In DNA form, the CDR3 reads TGTGCCAGTAGTAGACAGCCGAACACTGAAGCTTTCTTT. It yields the protein CASSRQPNTEAFF.